Following are 6 T cell receptor beta chains from one sample sequenced in a study of cytomegalovirus exposure and HLA in healthy donors. Researchers ran the PCR with 60 Vbeta and 13 Jbeta primers. Clones were sequenced by immunoSEQ multiplex PCR, and TCRdb holds only the in-frame ones, with some missing. The data show approximately 100,000 clones, with about 81% seen just once and approximately 1.4% held by the top ten. The sample was PBMCs. The receptors were gathered from a man aged 35 to 55 in good health and CMV-seronegative.

This clone was recorded only once. V gene TRBV11-2 combines with J gene TRBJ2-2; D gene uncertain. V lost 5 bases, J lost 5 bases, and 15 bases lay in between. Germline V lookup: CDR1 SGHAT, CDR2 FQNNGV. The CDR3 loop spans 15 amino acids. In DNA form, the CDR3 reads TGTGCCAGCAGCACGGAGCCCTACGTGACCGGGGAGCTGTTTTTT. Translating it yields CASSTEPYVTGELFF.

The genes are TRBV7-8 and TRBJ2-7; possible D gene TRBD2, 6 bases. The V gene lost 0 bases and the J gene lost 2 bases, with 17 bases spanning the gap. The CDR3 length is 17 residues. From germline, CDR1 is SGHVS and CDR2 FQNEAQ. CDR3 nucleotide sequence: TGTGCCAGCAGCTTAGCGACCGGCGGGACCTTAGCCTACGAGCAGTACTTC. It specifies CASSLATGGTLAYEQYF.

V is TRBV7-9 and J is TRBJ2-7; 8 nucleotides line up with TRBD1. Trimming took 3 bases from V and 3 from J; bases not matched to a gene: 7. This CDR3 is 15 amino acids long. Germline CDR1 is SEHNR and CDR2 is FQNEAQ (reference sequence). The CDR3: CASSFPGTGVYEQYF. The CDR3 DNA is TGTGCCAGCAGCTTTCCCGGGACAGGAGTCTACGAGCAGTACTTC.

The chain recombines TRBV19 with TRBJ1-5; the match to TRBD1 covers 9 bases. The CDR3 is 13 amino acids. The ends lost 7 bases at V and 5 bases at J; junction bases unmatched: 3. The germline V gene has CDR1 LNHDA and CDR2 SQIVND (reference sequence). The chain's CDR3 is CASTGQGYQPQHF. CDR3 bases: TGTGCCAGTACGGGACAGGGCTATCAGCCCCAGCATTTT.

The chain combines TRBV18 with TRBJ2-1; D gene uncertain. Trimming left V 3 bases short and J 7 bases short, with 7 bases between. The CDR3 has 12 residues. In germline, CDR1 is KGHSH, CDR2 LQKENI. Written as DNA, the CDR3 is TGTGCCAGCTCACCGCGTGATAATGAGCAGTTCTTC. It is translated as CASSPRDNEQFF.

The chain combines TRBV7-9 with TRBJ2-1, with D hard to call. This CDR3 comprises 12 residues. V was cut by 2 bases and J by 8 bases, with 7 bases left in between. Germline values: CDR1 SEHNR, CDR2 FQNEAQ (reference sequence). The CDR3 reads CASSLSDYEQFF. The CDR3, as DNA: TGTGCCAGCAGCTTATCAGACTATGAGCAGTTCTTC.